This T cell receptor beta chain was identified in a study of blood T cell repertoires in COVID-19. About the research overall: Italy, Spain and the United States were the sources of the convalescent and acute COVID-19 samples. PBMCs, B-cell-depleted T cells, or T cells were the source of the cDNA or gDNA that made up the material.

The V end lost 5 bases, the J end lost 1 base, and 17 bases lay between the germline ends. Germline CDR1 SEHNR, CDR2 FQNEAQ (reference sequence). The length of the CDR3 is 16 residues. As handled by the study authors: Reference gene primer amplification in the assay estimated nucleated cell counts. Assay: immunoSEQ multiplex PCR; the TCRdb copy retains only in-frame clones and omits some. V and J calls and clone size are given by that table; D and trimming were obtained from the DNA. Here the sample spans about 150,000 clones, around four fifths being singletons. In its sample, this clone was seen once.

V and J are TRBV7-9 and TRBJ1-1; D is perhaps TRBD1 (6 bases). Sequenced sample: peripheral blood. This TCR was sampled from a woman between 65 and 79 years old who had recovered from COVID-19. Here the CDR3 reads CASSPWDMGTNTEAFF. In DNA form, the CDR3 reads TGTGCCAGCAGCCCCTGGGACATGGGGACGAACACTGAAGCTTTCTTT. Full variable domain (missing parts from reference TRBV7-9 and TRBJ1-1): DTGVSQNPRHKITKRGQNVTFRCDPISEHNRLYWYRQTLGQGPEFLTYFQNEAQLEKSRLLSDRFSAERPKGSFSTLEIQRTEQGDSAMYLCASSPWDMGTNTEAFFGQGTRLTVV.